A selection of T cell receptor beta chains follows, all from one sample in a study of radiation and T cells in renal cell carcinoma. Libraries were prepared by immunoSEQ multiplex PCR; TCRdb keeps only in-frame clonotypes and omits some of them. The sample includes approximately 83,000 clones, around 81% of them seen just once. Specimen: blood, collected from a patient whose treatment included radiotherapy and nephrectomy. These receptors were collected from a man aged 45-60 years with renal cell carcinoma. Both conserved end residues are part of each CDR3. Fields, in order: J gene, clone size, D gene, V gene, CDR3 protein. D genes are given only for firm matches. The size entry is marked missing in some rows and otherwise reads once, few, many or a size class.

TRBJ2-1 - - TRBV19 CASRGPGVEQFF
TRBJ1-5 once - TRBV5-1 CASSLGEGGNQPQHF
TRBJ2-4 once - TRBV11-1 CASSAGRGAVRKNIQYF
TRBJ2-4 - - TRBV9 CASSPTYKNIQYF
TRBJ1-3 - - TRBV20-1 CSCGTGNTIYF
TRBJ2-7 - - TRBV19 CASSIDGLFSYEQYF
TRBJ2-3 - TRBD1 TRBV4-2 CASSQPGQGLSDTQYF
TRBJ2-7 once - TRBV7-3 CASSSPISTRVPSSYEQYF
TRBJ2-7 - - TRBV5-1 CASSLALTTGEQYF
TRBJ1-2 - - TRBV4-2 CASSQVEVVRGYTF
TRBJ2-7 once - TRBV6-5 CASSFPGTVEQYF
TRBJ1-2 - - TRBV5-1 CASSPSEVLYGYTF
TRBJ2-1 - - TRBV28 CASSLVGGLAPEQFF
TRBJ2-5 - TRBD1 TRBV19 CATRDSQETQYF
TRBJ2-2 - - TRBV7-3 CASSPLGTGELFF
TRBJ2-7 - TRBD2 TRBV2 CASNERGAYEQYF
TRBJ2-1 few - TRBV19 CASSPTGGTHEQFF
TRBJ2-7 - - TRBV20-1 CSAWNYEQYF
TRBJ2-5 once - TRBV5-1 CASSSLGTLQETQYF
TRBJ2-1 - - TRBV4-1 CASSQGSGRYNEQFF
TRBJ1-2 once - TRBV30 CAWSRRTDYGYTF
TRBJ2-3 - - TRBV9 CASSVDSSSSTDTQYF
TRBJ1-2 - - TRBV30 CAWSVPPTYGYTF
- - TRBD1 TRBV27 CASRTGAYEQYF
TRBJ2-7 - - TRBV11-3 CASSLSQGTSYEQYF
TRBJ1-4 - - TRBV19 CASSITATNEKLFF
TRBJ2-3 - - TRBV7-9 CASSLFMHTDTQYF
TRBJ2-7 - - TRBV5-1 CASSLSRLESYEQYF
TRBJ1-2 - TRBD1 TRBV19 CASRPDRGDYGYTF
TRBJ2-5 - TRBD2 TRBV5-4 CASSFGTSGSQETQYF
TRBJ2-5 - - TRBV4-1 CASSQDYRGRSGTQETQYF
TRBJ2-6 - - TRBV7-2 CASSAYRFGLSGANVLTF
TRBJ2-3 - TRBD1 TRBV19 CASSRITGGVTTDTQYF
TRBJ1-2 - TRBD1 TRBV2 CASRGTGSNYGYTF
TRBJ2-1 - - TRBV4-1 CASSQDGYNEQFF
TRBJ2-2 - TRBD2 TRBV5-1 CASSLGGRAETGELFF
TRBJ2-5 - - TRBV7-3 CASSLGMTEIQYF
TRBJ1-6 - - TRBV9 CASSAIGSPLHF
TRBJ2-2 - - TRBV5-4 CASSLQNTGELFF
TRBJ1-1 once - TRBV18 CASSPPGLPNTEAFF
TRBJ1-5 - - TRBV5-6 CASSFGGMQPQHF